This T cell receptor (beta chain) appears in the sequencing data of a study of T cell repertoires in cytomegalovirus infection. Study-level background: Matching HLA type, along with CMV infection, was indicated by public TCR beta signatures.

Notes on the study in general: HLA-C-restricted TCR beta clonotypes specific for CMV led the ex vivo response. CMV carriers having the relevant HLA were flagged by cumulative public TCR beta family frequency.

In germline, CDR1 is MDHEN, CDR2 SYDVKM. This CDR3 has 12 residues. The trim removed 7 bases at V and 4 bases at J, leaving 2 bases unmatched. TCRdb reprocessed the reads with MiXCR, giving one entry per CDR3 protein. Among approximately 700,000 distinct CDR3 sequences, 35% were seen once, and the ten largest hold 2.8%. Worth noting for this clonotype: Its antigen remains unidentified.

The genes are TRBV28 and TRBJ2-5, with 8 bases matching TRBD2. The specimen was PBMCs. This clonotype originated in a human donor in good health (CMV status not recorded). Some clones in this sample may be carry-over from other donors' samples. CDR3 bases: TGTGCCAGCACTCGGGGGGGAGAGACCCAGTACTTC. Translation gives CASTRGGETQYF. Supplemented by reference TRBV28 and TRBJ2-5, the full variable domain reads DVKVTQSSRYLVKRTGEKVFLECVQDMDHENMFWYRQDPGLGLRLIYFSYDVKMKEKGDIPEGYSVSREKKERFSLILESASTNQTSMYLCASTRGGETQYFGPGTRLLVL.